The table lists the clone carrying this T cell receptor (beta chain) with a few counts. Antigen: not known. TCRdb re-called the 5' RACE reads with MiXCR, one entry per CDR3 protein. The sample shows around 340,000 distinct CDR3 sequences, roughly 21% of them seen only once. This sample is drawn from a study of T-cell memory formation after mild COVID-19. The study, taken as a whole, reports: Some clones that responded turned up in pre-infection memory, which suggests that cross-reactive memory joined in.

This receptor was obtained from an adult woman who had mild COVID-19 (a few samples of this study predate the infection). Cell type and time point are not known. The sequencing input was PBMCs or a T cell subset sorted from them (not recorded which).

The chain's CDR3 is CASSSRPSLRSGELFF. CDR3 sequence (DNA): TGCGCCAGCAGCTCTAGGCCTAGCTTGCGGAGCGGGGAGCTGTTTTTT. The V call is TRBV4-1, the J call TRBJ2-2; weak D call: TRBD2 (5 bases). The germline V gene has CDR1 MGHRA and CDR2 YSYEKL. V gave up 5 bases and J gave up 7 bases, with 20 bases separating them. There are 16 residues in the CDR3.